This T cell receptor (beta chain) stems from a study of cytomegalovirus exposure and HLA in healthy donors. It was with 60 Vbeta and 13 Jbeta primers that the PCR ran. The method was immunoSEQ multiplex PCR; TCRdb's version includes in-frame clones alone and lacks a portion of them. The sample contains 150,000 to 200,000 clones, 77% of which appear only once. The CDR3 has 11 residues. V lost 4 bases to trimming and J lost 3 bases, with 4 bases between them. In germline, CDR1 is GTSNPN, CDR2 SVGIG (reference sequence). The V gene is TRBV30, the J gene TRBJ1-3; D uncertain. This sequence originates from a woman aged 25 to 39 in good health and CMV-seronegative. The material sequenced was PBMCs. The CDR3 sequence is CAWKHGNTIYF. The CDR3 nucleotides are TGTGCCTGGAAACATGGAAACACCATATATTTT.